This TCR beta chain was profiled in a study of T cell responses to AZD1222 COVID-19 vaccine. Notes on the study in general: Regions 160-218 and 743-854 dominated among vaccine-associated CD4 TCRs spanning spike. Repertoire sampling happened only post peak T cell response.

Using immunoSEQ multiplex PCR, the repertoire was profiled, and TCRdb retains in-frame clones only, with some absent. The repertoire has roughly 140,000 clones, roughly 91% of them found once; the top ten carry 2.5% to 3.5%. This clone was picked up a small number of times. Its antigen is undetermined. Pooled together were second doses at about 4 or about 12 weeks. Between the trimmed V and J ends, which lost 6 bases and 4 bases, there was a span of 16 bases. CDR3 length: 15 residues. Germline CDR1 MDHEN, CDR2 SYDVKM. The rearrangement uses TRBV28 and TRBJ1-5, with D perhaps TRBD1 (5 bases). This receptor was taken from an adult who received the AZD1222 COVID-19 vaccine. The material was peripheral blood, obtained 28 days after the second AZD1222 dose. CDR3 DNA: TGTGCCAGCAGCCCGGGTAGGGGATGGAATCAGCCCCAGCATTTT. Translating gives CASSPGRGWNQPQHF.